This TCR beta chain originates from a study of glioma-infiltrating T cells. This clonotype has more than one count but fewer than ten. This CDR3 has 16 amino acids. V trimming: 4 bases; J trimming: 6 bases; junction bases outside the gene matches: 8. Germline assignment: CDR1 SGHKS and CDR2 YYEKEE (reference sequence). TCR alpha and beta CDR3 regions were amplified from RNA using iRepertoire nested multiplex PCR. From the multiplex PCR reads, TCRdb called clonotypes with MiXCR, one entry per CDR3 protein. The profile covers over 120,000 distinct CDR3 sequences, with 35% to 50% appearing a single time and roughly a fifth taken by the ten largest.

The origin of this receptor is a human donor with low-grade glioma or glioblastoma, undergoing nonglioma brain surgery, or in good health (not recorded which). The sequenced material came from glioma tissue, nonneoplastic brain tissue, or PBMCs (not recorded which). The chain couples TRBV5-5 to TRBJ2-1; the match to TRBD2 covers 12 bases. In DNA form, the CDR3 reads TGTGCCAGCAGCCTATCGACTAGCGGGAGAAGCAATGAGCAGTTCTTC. It specifies CASSLSTSGRSNEQFF.